The sequence of this T cell receptor beta chain was determined in a study of vaccination and CD4 T cells after COVID-19. Study overall: Across the group, participants received two doses of either BNT162b2 or mRNA-1273 vaccine. Typically, post-vaccine samples were obtained a median roughly 70 days after dose two, within a range of 14 to 241.

This sample's treatment: roughly 10-day PBMC culture with coronavirus spike peptide pools or control peptides (ViraFEST assay). General study results and limits: Vaccine-specific clones numbering 304 of 307 showed spike mono-reactivity in convalescent patients.

To note about this clonotype: Its antigen is unidentified.

Sequencing of the DNA from cultured CD4+ T cells was carried out with the Oncomine TCR Beta short-read assay. From the PCR reads, TCRdb called clonotypes with MiXCR, one entry per CDR3 protein. The sample carries about 20,000 distinct CDR3 sequences, nearly 50% recorded once. The CDR3 is 13 residues long. Deletions cut 8 bases from V and 5 bases from J, with 15 bases between. CDR1 SNHLY and CDR2 FYNNEI come from the germline V gene. The source of this sequence is a human donor who had recovered from COVID-19. The specimen sequenced was CD4+ T cells from blood, cultured in vitro. The rearrangement uses TRBV2 and TRBJ1-1, with D perhaps TRBD1 (6 bases). The CDR3 is CASGGIRGTEAFF. CDR3 DNA sequence: TGTGCCAGCGGGGGAATCAGGGGAACTGAAGCTTTCTTT.